This T cell receptor (beta chain) emerged from a study of CXCR3-negative and CXCR3-positive naive CD8 T cells. The CDR3 is made up of 16 amino acids. CDR1 MNHNS and CDR2 SASEGT come from the germline V gene. This clonotype counts as large by frequency. The antigen is not known. With UMI labels, 5' RACE was used to prepare the TRB cDNA libraries. TCRdb reprocessed the 5' RACE reads, with one entry per CDR3 protein and no DNA. The ten most abundant clones cover 1.5% to 2% of a sample with just over 3,500 distinct CDR3 sequences. Study results and limitations: Whereas both naive subsets had comparably high diversity, memory CD8+ cells had much lower diversity. Similar TRBV-TRBJ usage was seen in naive cells (both CXCR3-negative and CXCR3-positive), but memory cells differed.

Sample: naive CXCR3- CD8+ T cells from blood. As for subset: CD45RO-CCR7+CD27+CD95- naive CD8+ T cells lacking CXCR3 (TNR3-). The sequence was obtained from a human donor in good health. Some clones in this sample may be carry-over from other donors' samples. V usage is TRBV6-1 and J usage is TRBJ1-2; the TRBD1 assignment by TCRdb is unverifiable without DNA. The CDR3 sequence is CASSHTGPRGREGYTF.